This TCR beta chain was identified in a study of T-cell reconstitution after alpha-beta-depleted transplantation in children. Deletions cut 0 bases from V and 2 bases from J, with 12 bases between. CDR3 size: 16 residues. From germline, CDR1 is SGHRS and CDR2 YFSETQ. This clonotype came up a few times. The library targeted TCRbeta and was prepared with unique molecular identifiers. TCRdb redid the calling of the PCR reads with MiXCR, one entry per CDR3 protein. The sample consists of approximately 400,000 distinct CDR3 sequences, 11% of them appearing once. This chain uses TRBV5-1 with TRBJ1-5; no firm D call. Here the sequenced sample was PBMCs from the stem cell graft donor, taken from the stem cell graft. The source is a human donor who donated a stem cell graft to a child with acute myeloid leukemia. CDR3 DNA sequence: TGCGCCAGCAGCTTGGACGGTAGGGTTGGCAATCAGCCCCAGCATTTT. Amino acid sequence: CASSLDGRVGNQPQHF.